This is a list of T cell receptor beta chains from one sample in a study of T-cell memory formation after mild COVID-19. TCRdb reprocessed the 5' RACE reads via MiXCR and lists one record per CDR3 protein. The repertoire holds about 340,000 distinct CDR3 sequences, with under 25% as singletons. The sequencing sample was made of PBMCs or a T cell subset sorted from them (not recorded which). Source of these receptors: an adult woman who had mild COVID-19 (a few samples of this study predate the infection). Cell type and time point are not known. Both conserved end residues are part of each CDR3. Each record gives: V gene, D gene, J gene, clone size, CDR3 DNA, CDR3 protein. The D gene is left open where the match is weak. Expanded clones get a size class; other rows say once, few or many, or leave the size out.

V gene: TRBV4-1
D gene: TRBD1
J gene: TRBJ1-1
clone size: few
CDR3 DNA: TGCGCCAGCAGCCAAGTAGGGACAGCGTTTAACACTGAAGCTTTCTTT
CDR3 protein: CASSQVGTAFNTEAFF

V gene: TRBV13
D gene: TRBD2
J gene: TRBJ2-7
clone size: .
CDR3 DNA: TGTGCCAGCAGCCCCGCGGGACTAGCGGGAGTCGAGCAGTACTTC
CDR3 protein: CASSPAGLAGVEQYF

V gene: TRBV4-2
D gene: .
J gene: TRBJ2-1
clone size: many
CDR3 DNA: TGTGCCAGCAGCCAAGACCCGGGATCCTACAATGAGCAGTTCTTC
CDR3 protein: CASSQDPGSYNEQFF

V gene: TRBV5-6
D gene: .
J gene: TRBJ2-7
clone size: few
CDR3 DNA: TGTGCCAGCAGCTTGGATGCAGGGGACGAGCAGTACTTC
CDR3 protein: CASSLDAGDEQYF

V gene: TRBV10-3
D gene: TRBD2
J gene: TRBJ2-5
clone size: .
CDR3 DNA: TGTGCCATCAGTGAGAAGAGCGGGGGGGATGAGACCCAGTACTTC
CDR3 protein: CAISEKSGGDETQYF

V gene: TRBV3-1
D gene: .
J gene: TRBJ2-7
clone size: many
CDR3 DNA: TGTGCCAGCAGCCAAGTGATGGGCTTGGTGGGCTACGAGCAGTACTTC
CDR3 protein: CASSQVMGLVGYEQYF

V gene: TRBV2
D gene: .
J gene: TRBJ2-7
clone size: .
CDR3 DNA: TGTGCCAGCACCGCCGGGACCTACTACGAGCAGTACTTC
CDR3 protein: CASTAGTYYEQYF

V gene: TRBV29-1
D gene: TRBD2
J gene: TRBJ2-3
clone size: few
CDR3 DNA: TGCAGCGTCGAGGGACTAGCGGACCACACAGATACGCAGTATTTT
CDR3 protein: CSVEGLADHTDTQYF

V gene: TRBV3-1
D gene: TRBD1
J gene: TRBJ1-1
clone size: few
CDR3 DNA: TGTGCCACGAGGACAGGCTCGAACACTGAAGCTTTCTTT
CDR3 protein: CATRTGSNTEAFF

V gene: TRBV3-1
D gene: TRBD1
J gene: TRBJ2-7
clone size: .
CDR3 DNA: TGTGCCAGCAGCCAAGGGATGCGACAGGGAAATTACGAGCAGTACTTC
CDR3 protein: CASSQGMRQGNYEQYF

V gene: TRBV6-5
D gene: .
J gene: TRBJ1-2
clone size: .
CDR3 DNA: TGTGCCAGCAGTCGAGGTACAAACTATGGCTACACCTTC
CDR3 protein: CASSRGTNYGYTF

V gene: TRBV20-1
D gene: TRBD1
J gene: TRBJ1-1
clone size: .
CDR3 DNA: TGCAGTGCCCCAAACCCCGGGACAGTTAACACTGAAGCTTTCTTT
CDR3 protein: CSAPNPGTVNTEAFF

V gene: TRBV7-6
D gene: TRBD2
J gene: TRBJ2-7
clone size: many
CDR3 DNA: TGTGCCAGCCGGGAGGGGATCCTAGCAACCTACGAGCAGTACTTC
CDR3 protein: CASREGILATYEQYF

V gene: TRBV29-1
D gene: TRBD2
J gene: TRBJ2-2
clone size: many
CDR3 DNA: TGCAGCGCCAAACTAGCGGGAGGGAACACCGGGGAGCTGTTTTTT
CDR3 protein: CSAKLAGGNTGELFF

V gene: TRBV12-3/TRBV12-4
D gene: .
J gene: TRBJ2-1
clone size: many
CDR3 DNA: TGTGCCAGCAGTAGGGGCCTGGGGAATGAGCAGTTCTTC
CDR3 protein: CASSRGLGNEQFF

V gene: TRBV20-1
D gene: TRBD2
J gene: TRBJ2-1
clone size: .
CDR3 DNA: TGCAGTGCTAGGGAGTGGAGTAGCGGGAGTGGCAATGAGCAGTTCTTC
CDR3 protein: CSAREWSSGSGNEQFF

V gene: TRBV12-3/TRBV12-4
D gene: .
J gene: TRBJ1-5
clone size: few
CDR3 DNA: TGTGCCAGCAGCTGGGGAACAGGGAGTCTGGGCCAGCCCCAGCATTTT
CDR3 protein: CASSWGTGSLGQPQHF

V gene: TRBV4-1
D gene: .
J gene: TRBJ1-5
clone size: few
CDR3 DNA: TGCGCCAGCAGCCAAGTGACCGGTCTTCGGCAGCCCCAGCATTTT
CDR3 protein: CASSQVTGLRQPQHF

V gene: TRBV29-1
D gene: .
J gene: TRBJ2-3
clone size: .
CDR3 DNA: TGCAGCGTTGCCCCTTTAGCCGAGACTAGCACAGATACGCAGTATTTT
CDR3 protein: CSVAPLAETSTDTQYF

V gene: TRBV30
D gene: .
J gene: TRBJ2-5
clone size: .
CDR3 DNA: TGTGCCTGGAGTCCCAATGGGTTAGAGACCCAGTACTTC
CDR3 protein: CAWSPNGLETQYF

V gene: TRBV20-1
D gene: TRBD2
J gene: TRBJ2-2
clone size: few
CDR3 DNA: TGCAGTGCTAGGCCGGGGGGGACTAGTCTCACCGGGGAGCTGTTTTTT
CDR3 protein: CSARPGGTSLTGELFF

V gene: TRBV9
D gene: .
J gene: TRBJ2-7
clone size: few
CDR3 DNA: TGTGCCAGCAGCGCACCGGGACGATCCTACGAGCAGTACTTC
CDR3 protein: CASSAPGRSYEQYF

V gene: TRBV6-1
D gene: .
J gene: TRBJ1-6
clone size: few
CDR3 DNA: TGTGCCAGCAGTGAAGTGGGATATAATTCACCCCTCCACTTT
CDR3 protein: CASSEVGYNSPLHF

V gene: TRBV25-1
D gene: .
J gene: TRBJ1-2
clone size: .
CDR3 DNA: TGTGCCAGCAGTGATGGAGGGGATGGCTACACCTTC
CDR3 protein: CASSDGGDGYTF

V gene: TRBV6-5
D gene: .
J gene: TRBJ2-3
clone size: few
CDR3 DNA: TGTGCCAGCAGTTTTGACAGGCGCACAGATACGCAGTATTTT
CDR3 protein: CASSFDRRTDTQYF

V gene: TRBV28
D gene: .
J gene: TRBJ2-7
clone size: .
CDR3 DNA: TGTGCCAGCATTTCGGGCAGCTCCTACGAGCAGTACTTC
CDR3 protein: CASISGSSYEQYF

V gene: TRBV7-4
D gene: TRBD2
J gene: TRBJ2-7
clone size: few
CDR3 DNA: TGTGCCAGCAGCTTACCTAGCGGGAGTCTGTGCGAGCAGTACTTC
CDR3 protein: CASSLPSGSLCEQYF

V gene: TRBV20-1
D gene: TRBD2
J gene: TRBJ2-1
clone size: few
CDR3 DNA: TGCAGTGCTAGAGTCAGACTAGCGGCCTACAATGAGCAGTTCTTC
CDR3 protein: CSARVRLAAYNEQFF

V gene: TRBV4-1
D gene: .
J gene: TRBJ2-7
clone size: .
CDR3 DNA: TGCGCCAGCAGCCAAGAAACGGGCCTATTCTACGAGCAGTACTTC
CDR3 protein: CASSQETGLFYEQYF

V gene: TRBV12-3/TRBV12-4
D gene: TRBD2
J gene: TRBJ2-4
clone size: few
CDR3 DNA: TGTGCCAGCACTCAAATCGCGGGAGCTAACATTCAGTACTTC
CDR3 protein: CASTQIAGANIQYF

V gene: TRBV20-1
D gene: .
J gene: TRBJ1-2
clone size: .
CDR3 DNA: TGCAGTGCTAGACGAGGAATGAACTATGGCTACACCTTC
CDR3 protein: CSARRGMNYGYTF

V gene: TRBV19
D gene: .
J gene: TRBJ2-5
clone size: .
CDR3 DNA: TGTGCCAGTACGCCCCGTGGTGTCCCTGAGACCCAGTACTTC
CDR3 protein: CASTPRGVPETQYF

V gene: TRBV12-3/TRBV12-4
D gene: TRBD1
J gene: TRBJ2-5
clone size: .
CDR3 DNA: TGTGCCAGCAGTTCCTCTTGGACAGGAGGAGAGACCCAGTACTTC
CDR3 protein: CASSSSWTGGETQYF

V gene: TRBV6-2/TRBV6-3
D gene: .
J gene: TRBJ1-1
clone size: .
CDR3 DNA: TGTGCCAGCAGTTACTCGATCAGGGGAACTGAAGCTTTCTTT
CDR3 protein: CASSYSIRGTEAFF

V gene: TRBV9
D gene: TRBD2
J gene: TRBJ2-3
clone size: few
CDR3 DNA: TGTGCCAGCAGCATCCGTCCACTAGCGGGAAGCACAGATACGCAGTATTTT
CDR3 protein: CASSIRPLAGSTDTQYF

V gene: TRBV4-3
D gene: .
J gene: TRBJ1-5
clone size: few
CDR3 DNA: TGCGCCAGCAGCCATGACAGGTACAGTCAGCCCCAGCATTTT
CDR3 protein: CASSHDRYSQPQHF

V gene: TRBV5-1
D gene: .
J gene: TRBJ1-1
clone size: .
CDR3 DNA: TGCGCCAGCAGCTTCGAACAGGGAAGGGGTAGGGCTGAAGCTTTCTTT
CDR3 protein: CASSFEQGRGRAEAFF

V gene: TRBV5-1
D gene: .
J gene: TRBJ2-1
clone size: .
CDR3 DNA: TGCGCCAGCAGCTTGACTATACCCCTCAATGAGCAGTTCTTC
CDR3 protein: CASSLTIPLNEQFF

V gene: TRBV7-9
D gene: TRBD1
J gene: TRBJ2-1
clone size: .
CDR3 DNA: TGTGCCAGCAGCCCGAGACAGGGAGCCAATGAGCAGTTCTTC
CDR3 protein: CASSPRQGANEQFF

V gene: TRBV2
D gene: TRBD1
J gene: TRBJ1-2
clone size: .
CDR3 DNA: TGTGCCAGCAGTGACCCCAGGGGGAACTATGGCTACACCTTC
CDR3 protein: CASSDPRGNYGYTF

V gene: TRBV6-5
D gene: .
J gene: TRBJ1-1
clone size: few
CDR3 DNA: TGTGCCAGCAGTTACCCCGACGTAGGTGGGAATGAAGGAGGAATGAACACTGAAGCTTTCTTT
CDR3 protein: CASSYPDVGGNEGGMNTEAFF

V gene: TRBV10-3
D gene: .
J gene: TRBJ1-1
clone size: .
CDR3 DNA: TGTGCCATCAGTGATGGGGGCACTCCTACCTTGTACACTGAAGCTTTCTTT
CDR3 protein: CAISDGGTPTLYTEAFF

V gene: TRBV12-3/TRBV12-4
D gene: .
J gene: TRBJ2-3
clone size: .
CDR3 DNA: TGTGCCAGCAGTCCCCCCCGGGGCGCAGATACGCAGTATTTT
CDR3 protein: CASSPPRGADTQYF

V gene: TRBV20-1
D gene: TRBD2
J gene: TRBJ2-5
clone size: .
CDR3 DNA: TGCAGTGCTAGAGGGGCCACCGGGGGAAGCCTAGCGGGGGAGACCCAGTACTTC
CDR3 protein: CSARGATGGSLAGETQYF

V gene: TRBV12-3/TRBV12-4
D gene: TRBD2
J gene: TRBJ2-5
clone size: many
CDR3 DNA: TGTGCCAGCAGTCCCGGGGGACTAGCGGGGAGGGAGACCCAGTACTTC
CDR3 protein: CASSPGGLAGRETQYF

V gene: TRBV20-1
D gene: .
J gene: TRBJ2-1
clone size: .
CDR3 DNA: TGCAGTGGGGGGAGGTCCTACAATGAGCAGTTCTTC
CDR3 protein: CSGGRSYNEQFF

V gene: TRBV11-2
D gene: .
J gene: TRBJ2-5
clone size: .
CDR3 DNA: TGTGCCAGCAGCTTAGATGGAGCGGCGTACTTC
CDR3 protein: CASSLDGAAYF

V gene: TRBV12-5
D gene: TRBD2
J gene: TRBJ2-1
clone size: .
CDR3 DNA: TGTGCTAGTGGTTTCCTCAAATTCCAGCGGGATAAAAATGAGCAGTTCTTC
CDR3 protein: CASGFLKFQRDKNEQFF

V gene: TRBV29-1
D gene: .
J gene: TRBJ2-2
clone size: .
CDR3 DNA: TGCAGCGGCAGGGGAGGGACCGGGGAGCTGTTTTTT
CDR3 protein: CSGRGGTGELFF

V gene: TRBV19
D gene: TRBD1
J gene: TRBJ1-3
clone size: .
CDR3 DNA: TGTGCCAGTAGTCCCGACAGGGGGGCTGGAAACACCATATATTTT
CDR3 protein: CASSPDRGAGNTIYF

V gene: TRBV12-3/TRBV12-4
D gene: TRBD2
J gene: TRBJ2-5
clone size: .
CDR3 DNA: TGTGCCAGCAGTCCTACTAGCGGGGTTGAGACCCAGTACTTC
CDR3 protein: CASSPTSGVETQYF

V gene: TRBV7-2
D gene: TRBD2
J gene: TRBJ2-1
clone size: once
CDR3 DNA: TGTGCCAGCAGCTTACTAGCGGGAAGTAGGGATGAGCAGTTCTTC
CDR3 protein: CASSLLAGSRDEQFF

V gene: TRBV2
D gene: .
J gene: TRBJ1-2
clone size: few
CDR3 DNA: TGTGCCAGAAGGAGAGGGGACTATGGCTACACCTTC
CDR3 protein: CARRRGDYGYTF

V gene: TRBV13
D gene: .
J gene: TRBJ2-7
clone size: .
CDR3 DNA: TGTGCCAGCAGTTCCCAGGGGGAGCAGTACTTC
CDR3 protein: CASSSQGEQYF

V gene: TRBV15
D gene: .
J gene: TRBJ2-2
clone size: .
CDR3 DNA: TGTGCCACCAGCAGTGTGACAGTCACCGGGGAGCTGTTTTTT
CDR3 protein: CATSSVTVTGELFF

V gene: TRBV12-3/TRBV12-4
D gene: .
J gene: TRBJ1-2
clone size: .
CDR3 DNA: TGTGCCATCTCCTCCGGAACTTATGGCTACACCTTC
CDR3 protein: CAISSGTYGYTF

V gene: TRBV5-5
D gene: .
J gene: TRBJ1-2
clone size: few
CDR3 DNA: TGTGCCAGCAGCTTGGGCCACCGCTTTGGGTACACCTTC
CDR3 protein: CASSLGHRFGYTF

V gene: TRBV20-1
D gene: TRBD2
J gene: TRBJ2-1
clone size: .
CDR3 DNA: TGCAGTGCTAGAAACCCCGGGCAGCGGGATTCCTACAATGAGCAGTTCTTC
CDR3 protein: CSARNPGQRDSYNEQFF